The rows below give T cell receptor beta chains drawn from one sample of a study of blood T cell repertoires in COVID-19. Only in-frame clones appear in the TCRdb table, and some are missing; sequencing was by immunoSEQ multiplex PCR. The table shows fewer than 200,000 clones, with around 82% occurring only once. The source material was peripheral blood. The receptors shown here come from a woman aged 80 or over with acute or convalescent COVID-19. Both conserved end residues are part of each CDR3. Each record gives: J gene, V gene, clone size, CDR3 protein. A row's size may be missing; if present it is once, few, many or a size class.

J: TRBJ1-2; V: TRBV5-1; size: -; CDR3: CASSRDRGSGSYTF
J: TRBJ2-1; V: TRBV5-5; size: -; CDR3: CASRSRAAGNEQFF
J: TRBJ2-5; V: TRBV7-7; size: -; CDR3: CASSLAGGAGKETQYF
J: TRBJ1-1; V: TRBV14; size: -; CDR3: CASSPETGGTEAFF
J: TRBJ1-2; V: TRBV19; size: -; CDR3: CASSMARGGAHYGYTF
J: TRBJ1-2; V: TRBV2; size: few; CDR3: CASSRDTTYGYTF
J: TRBJ1-1; V: TRBV6-2/TRBV6-3; size: -; CDR3: CASSYSTRGRSTNTEAFF
J: TRBJ2-7; V: TRBV5-1; size: -; CDR3: CASRYAGSLEQYF
J: TRBJ1-1; V: TRBV3-1/TRBV3-2; size: -; CDR3: CASSQEDRGLEAFF
J: TRBJ2-7; V: TRBV19; size: -; CDR3: CASSISGATRQLGFYEQYF
J: TRBJ1-2; V: TRBV15; size: -; CDR3: CATSRDRVWGYTF
J: TRBJ1-6; V: TRBV12-3/TRBV12-4; size: few; CDR3: CASSLPGSPLHF
J: TRBJ2-2; V: TRBV2; size: -; CDR3: CASSELGTGNTGELFF
J: TRBJ2-5; V: TRBV6-1; size: -; CDR3: CASSFDRGRETQYF
J: TRBJ1-3; V: TRBV11-2; size: -; CDR3: CASSLMTGPNSGNTIYF
J: TRBJ2-5; V: TRBV6-2/TRBV6-3; size: -; CDR3: CASSSTGLVKETQYF
J: TRBJ2-3; V: TRBV5-1; size: once; CDR3: CASSLVGQGTDTQYF
J: TRBJ1-1; V: TRBV18; size: -; CDR3: CASSHTDTNTEAFF
J: TRBJ1-1; V: TRBV11-2; size: few; CDR3: CASSLDPGRSEAFF
J: TRBJ1-4; V: TRBV5-1; size: -; CDR3: CASSRQGDEKLFF
J: TRBJ1-1; V: TRBV19; size: -; CDR3: CASQNRGEAFF
J: TRBJ2-2; V: TRBV5-4; size: -; CDR3: CASSFRRTSDEELFF
J: TRBJ1-2; V: TRBV7-9; size: once; CDR3: CASSSRGFSGGYTF
J: TRBJ2-7; V: TRBV6-5; size: -; CDR3: CASRGQPYEQYF
J: TRBJ2-1; V: TRBV14; size: once; CDR3: CASSPPGQLVNEQFF
J: TRBJ1-2; V: TRBV5-8; size: -; CDR3: CASSYHGTGLGYTF
J: TRBJ2-5; V: TRBV29-1; size: -; CDR3: CSAQGWQGMVTQYF
J: TRBJ1-2; V: TRBV7-2; size: -; CDR3: CASSLAWDRTYTF
J: TRBJ1-1; V: TRBV19; size: few; CDR3: CASSSGTGQFELPGEAFF